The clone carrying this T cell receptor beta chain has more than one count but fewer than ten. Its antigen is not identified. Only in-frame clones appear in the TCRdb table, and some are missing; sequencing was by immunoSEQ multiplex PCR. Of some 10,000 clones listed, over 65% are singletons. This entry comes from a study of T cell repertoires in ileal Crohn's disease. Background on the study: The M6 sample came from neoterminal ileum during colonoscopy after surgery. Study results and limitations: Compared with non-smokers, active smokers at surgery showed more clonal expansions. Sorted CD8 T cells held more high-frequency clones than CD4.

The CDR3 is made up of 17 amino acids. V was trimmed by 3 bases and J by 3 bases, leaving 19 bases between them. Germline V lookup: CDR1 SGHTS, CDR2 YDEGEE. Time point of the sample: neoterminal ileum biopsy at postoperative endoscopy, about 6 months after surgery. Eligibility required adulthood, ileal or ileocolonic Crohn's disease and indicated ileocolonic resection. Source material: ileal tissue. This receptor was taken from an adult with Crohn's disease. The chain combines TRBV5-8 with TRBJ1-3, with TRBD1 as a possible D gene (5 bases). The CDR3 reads CASSSRGWGGNGNTIYF. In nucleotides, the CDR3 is TGTGCCAGCAGCTCTAGAGGGTGGGGGGGAAATGGAAACACCATATATTTT.